This TCR beta chain was documented in a study of shared clonotypes between healthy human individuals. The data were produced by immunoSEQ multiplex PCR, yet TCRdb's version contains in-frame clones alone and is incomplete. The repertoire has a few million clones, about 94% of them found once; the top ten carry roughly 0.13%. The CDR3 contains 19 residues. The V end was cut by 5 bases, the J end by 4 bases, with 24 bases between. CDR1 is SNHLY and CDR2 is FYNNEI in the germline V gene. As concerns this clone: This sample includes further DNA sequences coding for the same CDR3.

The source material was naive CD4+ T cells sorted from blood. Subset reported: CD45RA+ positively selected. The chain uses TRBV2 and TRBJ1-6; TRBD1 is a possible D gene (6 bases). The sequence derives from a man younger than 30 in good health. CDR3 region: CASSQNALTPRGYNSPLHF. CDR3 DNA sequence: TGTGCCAGCAGTCAAAACGCGTTAACCCCAAGGGGGTATAATTCACCCCTCCACTTT.